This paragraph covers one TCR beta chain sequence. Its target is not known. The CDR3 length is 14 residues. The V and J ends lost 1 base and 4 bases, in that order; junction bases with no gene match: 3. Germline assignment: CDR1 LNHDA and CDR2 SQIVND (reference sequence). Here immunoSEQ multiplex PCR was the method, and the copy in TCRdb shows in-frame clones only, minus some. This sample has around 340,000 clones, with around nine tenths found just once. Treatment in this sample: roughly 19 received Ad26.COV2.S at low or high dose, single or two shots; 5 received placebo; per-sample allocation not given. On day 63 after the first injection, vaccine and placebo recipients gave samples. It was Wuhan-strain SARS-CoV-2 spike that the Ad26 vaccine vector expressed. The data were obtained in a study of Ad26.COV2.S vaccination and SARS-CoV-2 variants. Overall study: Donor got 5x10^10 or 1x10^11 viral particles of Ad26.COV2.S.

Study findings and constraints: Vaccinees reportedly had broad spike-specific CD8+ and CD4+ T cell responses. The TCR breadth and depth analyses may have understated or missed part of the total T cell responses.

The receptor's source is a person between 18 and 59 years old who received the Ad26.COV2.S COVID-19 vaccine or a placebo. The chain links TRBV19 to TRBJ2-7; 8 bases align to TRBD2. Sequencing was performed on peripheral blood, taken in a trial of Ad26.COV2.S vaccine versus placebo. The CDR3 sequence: CASSIGVAGYEQYF. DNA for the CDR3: TGTGCCAGTAGTATAGGCGTAGCGGGGTACGAGCAGTACTTC. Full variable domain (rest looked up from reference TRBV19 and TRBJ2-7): DGGITQSPKYLFRKEGQNVTLSCEQNLNHDAMYWYRQDPGQGLRLIYYSQIVNDFQKGDIAEGYSVSREKKESFPLTVTSAQKNPTAFYLCASSIGVAGYEQYFGPGTRLTVT.